This TCR beta chain was sequenced during a study of T cell responses to AZD1222 COVID-19 vaccine. Study-wide points: Seropositive at baseline were only a handful of AZD1222 recipients. Unmutated variant regions are reportedly targeted by nearly half of spike-specific TCRs.

The protocol was immunoSEQ multiplex PCR, while the TCRdb copy is restricted to in-frame clones and leaves out a portion. The data show 85,000 to 95,000 clones, 70% to 90% seen once. For this clone: Its antigen remains unidentified.

The source is an adult who received the AZD1222 COVID-19 vaccine. The sequenced sample was peripheral blood, obtained 28 days after the second AZD1222 dose.

CDR3 DNA: TGTGCCAGCAGTTTATCAGGGTTCACTGAAGCTTTCTTT. It translates to CASSLSGFTEAFF. This chain connects TRBV12-3 or TRBV12-4 to TRBJ1-1; possible D gene TRBD1, 5 bases. This CDR3 has 13 amino acids. V was trimmed by 2 bases and J by 4 bases, leaving 8 bases between them.